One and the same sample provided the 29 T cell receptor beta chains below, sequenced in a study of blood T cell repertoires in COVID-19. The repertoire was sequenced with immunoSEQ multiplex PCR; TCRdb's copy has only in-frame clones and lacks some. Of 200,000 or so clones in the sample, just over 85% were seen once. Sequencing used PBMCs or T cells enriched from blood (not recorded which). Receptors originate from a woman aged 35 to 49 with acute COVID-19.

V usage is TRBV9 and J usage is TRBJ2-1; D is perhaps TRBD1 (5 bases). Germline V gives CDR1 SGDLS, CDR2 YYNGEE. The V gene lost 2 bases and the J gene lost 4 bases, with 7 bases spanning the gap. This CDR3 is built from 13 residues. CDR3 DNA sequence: TGTGCCAGCAGCGTTCAGGGATACAATGAGCAGTTCTTC. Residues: CASSVQGYNEQFF.

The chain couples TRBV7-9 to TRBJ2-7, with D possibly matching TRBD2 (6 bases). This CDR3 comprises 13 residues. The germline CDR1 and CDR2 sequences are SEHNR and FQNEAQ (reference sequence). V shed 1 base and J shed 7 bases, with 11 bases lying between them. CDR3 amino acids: CASSLGGRGEQYF. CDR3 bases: TGTGCCAGCAGCTTAGGCGGTCGGGGGGAGCAGTACTTC.

The CDR3 region has the DNA TGTGCCTGGAGTCTGGCGGGGGGCCAGGGGACCCAGTACTTC. It translates to CAWSLAGGQGTQYF. The V and J genes are TRBV30 and TRBJ2-5; 8 bases are shared with TRBD2. The CDR3 runs 14 residues. V shed 2 bases and J 7 bases; nucleotides not matched to a gene: 9. Germline V CDR1 and CDR2: GTSNPN, SVGIG (reference sequence). The variable domain in full, with the rest retrieved from reference TRBV30 and TRBJ2-5, is SQTIHQWPATLVQPVGSPLSLECTVEGTSNPNLYWYRQAAGRGLQLLFYSVGIGQISSEVPQNLSASRPQDRQFILSSKKLLLSDSGFYLCAWSLAGGQGTQYFGPGTRLLVL.

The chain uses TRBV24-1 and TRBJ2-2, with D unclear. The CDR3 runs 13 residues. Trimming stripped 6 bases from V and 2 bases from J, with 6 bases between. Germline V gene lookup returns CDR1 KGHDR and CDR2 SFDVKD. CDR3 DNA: TGTGCCACCAGTCGTGGCAACACCGGGGAGCTGTTTTTT. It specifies CATSRGNTGELFF.

The DNA of the CDR3 is TGTGCCAGCAGAGGGACTAGCGAAGGGACCCAGTACTTC. Translation: CASRGTSEGTQYF. V and J are TRBV3-1 (or the pseudogene TRBV3-2) and TRBJ2-5; 10 nucleotides align to TRBD2. Trimming at V came to 6 bases and at J to 7 bases, leaving 5 bases not matched to a gene. The germline CDR1 and CDR2 sequences are LGHDT and YNNKEL (reference sequence). This CDR3 contains 13 residues.

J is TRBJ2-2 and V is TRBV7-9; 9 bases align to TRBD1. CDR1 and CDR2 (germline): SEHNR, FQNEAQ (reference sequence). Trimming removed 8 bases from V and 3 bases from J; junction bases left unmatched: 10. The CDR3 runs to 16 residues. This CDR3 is CASSPPRTGDTGELFF. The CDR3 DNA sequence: TGTGCCAGCTCTCCCCCCAGGACAGGGGACACCGGGGAGCTGTTTTTT. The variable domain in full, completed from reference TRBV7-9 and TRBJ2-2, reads DTGVSQNPRHKITKRGQNVTFRCDPISEHNRLYWYRQTLGQGPEFLTYFQNEAQLEKSRLLSDRFSAERPKGSFSTLEIQRTEQGDSAMYLCASSPPRTGDTGELFFGEGSRLTVL.

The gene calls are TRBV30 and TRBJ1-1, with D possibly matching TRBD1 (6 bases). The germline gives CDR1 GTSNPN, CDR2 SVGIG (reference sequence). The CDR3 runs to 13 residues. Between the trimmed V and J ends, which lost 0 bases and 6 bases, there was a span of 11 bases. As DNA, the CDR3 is TGTGCCTGGAGTGTCACAGGGAGCGCTGAAGCTTTCTTT. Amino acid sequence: CAWSVTGSAEAFF.

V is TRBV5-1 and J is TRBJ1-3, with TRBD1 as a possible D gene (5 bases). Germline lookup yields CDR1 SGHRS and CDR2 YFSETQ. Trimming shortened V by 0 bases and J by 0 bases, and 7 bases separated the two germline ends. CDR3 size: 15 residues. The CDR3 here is CASSLGGASGNTIYF. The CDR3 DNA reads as TGCGCCAGCAGCTTGGGTGGGGCCTCTGGAAACACCATATATTTT.

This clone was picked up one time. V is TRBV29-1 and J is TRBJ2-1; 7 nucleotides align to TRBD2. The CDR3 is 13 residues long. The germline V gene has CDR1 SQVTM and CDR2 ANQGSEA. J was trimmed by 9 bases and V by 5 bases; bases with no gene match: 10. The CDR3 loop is CSVTGRPGGEQFF. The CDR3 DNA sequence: TGCAGCGTTACCGGTCGCCCGGGGGGTGAGCAGTTCTTC.

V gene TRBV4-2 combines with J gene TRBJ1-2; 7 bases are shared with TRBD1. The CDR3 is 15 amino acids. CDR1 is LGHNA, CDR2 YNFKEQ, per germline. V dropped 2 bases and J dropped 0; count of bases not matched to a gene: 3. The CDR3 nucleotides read TGTGCCAGCAGCCAACGGGACAGCCCTAACTATGGCTACACCTTC. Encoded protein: CASSQRDSPNYGYTF.

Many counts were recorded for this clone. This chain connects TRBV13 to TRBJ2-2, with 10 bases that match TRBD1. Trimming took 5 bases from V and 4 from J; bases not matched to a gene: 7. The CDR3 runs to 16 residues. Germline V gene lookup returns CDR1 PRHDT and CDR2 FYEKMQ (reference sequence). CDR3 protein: CASSPGQGGITGELFF. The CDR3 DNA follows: TGTGCCAGCAGCCCAGGACAGGGGGGGATCACCGGGGAGCTGTTTTTT.

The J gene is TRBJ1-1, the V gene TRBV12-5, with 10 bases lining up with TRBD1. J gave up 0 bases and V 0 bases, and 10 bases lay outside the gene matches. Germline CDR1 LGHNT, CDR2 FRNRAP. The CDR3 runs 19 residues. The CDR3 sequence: CASGLVLGTGASMNTEAFF. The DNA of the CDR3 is TGTGCTAGTGGTTTGGTACTTGGGACAGGGGCTTCCATGAACACTGAAGCTTTCTTT. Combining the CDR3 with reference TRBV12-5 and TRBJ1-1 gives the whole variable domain DARVTQTPRHKVTEMGQEVTMRCQPILGHNTVFWYRQTMMQGLELLAYFRNRAPLDDSGMPKDRFSAEMPDATLATLKIQPSEPRDSAVYFCASGLVLGTGASMNTEAFFGQGTRLTVV.

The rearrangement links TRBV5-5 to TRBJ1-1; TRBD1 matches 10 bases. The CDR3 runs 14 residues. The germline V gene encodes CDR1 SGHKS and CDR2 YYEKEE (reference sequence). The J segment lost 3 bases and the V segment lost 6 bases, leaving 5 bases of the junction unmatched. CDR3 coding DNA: TGTGCCAGCAACCTCGGGACAGGGGACACTGAAGCTTTCTTT. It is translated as CASNLGTGDTEAFF.

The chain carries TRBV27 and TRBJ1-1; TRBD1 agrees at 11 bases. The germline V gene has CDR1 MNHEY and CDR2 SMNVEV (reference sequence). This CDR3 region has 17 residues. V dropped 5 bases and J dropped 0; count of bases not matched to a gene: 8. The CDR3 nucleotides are TGTGCCAGCAGTACCTGGGACAGGGGGATGATGAACACTGAAGCTTTCTTT. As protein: CASSTWDRGMMNTEAFF.

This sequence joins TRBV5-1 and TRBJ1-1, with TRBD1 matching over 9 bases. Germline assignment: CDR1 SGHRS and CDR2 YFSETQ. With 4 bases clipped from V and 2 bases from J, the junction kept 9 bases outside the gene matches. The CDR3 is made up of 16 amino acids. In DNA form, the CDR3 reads TGCGCCAGCAGCCTAAAACCGGGACAGGGAAACACTGAAGCTTTCTTT. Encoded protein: CASSLKPGQGNTEAFF.

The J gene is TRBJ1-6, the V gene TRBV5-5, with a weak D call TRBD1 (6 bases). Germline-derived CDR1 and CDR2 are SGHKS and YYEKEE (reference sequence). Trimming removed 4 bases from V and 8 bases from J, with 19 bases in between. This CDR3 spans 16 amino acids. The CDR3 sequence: CASSSTGTPKHSPLHF. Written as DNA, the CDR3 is TGTGCCAGCAGCAGCACAGGGACGCCTAAGCATTCACCCCTCCACTTT.

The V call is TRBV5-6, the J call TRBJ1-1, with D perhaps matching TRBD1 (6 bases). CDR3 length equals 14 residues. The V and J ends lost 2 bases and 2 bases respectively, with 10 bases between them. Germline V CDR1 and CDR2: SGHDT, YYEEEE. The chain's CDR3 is CASSFTGGNTEAFF. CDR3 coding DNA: TGTGCCAGCAGCTTTACGGGGGGCAACACTGAAGCTTTCTTT. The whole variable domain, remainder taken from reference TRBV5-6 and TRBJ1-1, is DAGVTQSPTHLIKTRGQQVTLRCSPKSGHDTVSWYQQALGQGPQFIFQYYEEEERQRGNFPDRFSGHQFPNYSSELNVNALLLGDSALYLCASSFTGGNTEAFFGQGTRLTVV.

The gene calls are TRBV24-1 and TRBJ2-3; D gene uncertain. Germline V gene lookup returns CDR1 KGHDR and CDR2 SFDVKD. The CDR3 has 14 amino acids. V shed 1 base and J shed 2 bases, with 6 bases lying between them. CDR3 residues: CATSDFANTDTQYF. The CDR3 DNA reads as TGTGCCACCAGTGATTTCGCTAACACAGATACGCAGTATTTT.

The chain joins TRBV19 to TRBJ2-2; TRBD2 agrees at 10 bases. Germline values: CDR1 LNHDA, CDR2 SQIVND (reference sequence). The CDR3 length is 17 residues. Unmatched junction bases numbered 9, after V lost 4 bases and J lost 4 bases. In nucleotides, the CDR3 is TGTGCCAGTAGTACCAGCGGGGGGGCCTCGGTCACCGGGGAGCTGTTTTTT. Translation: CASSTSGGASVTGELFF.

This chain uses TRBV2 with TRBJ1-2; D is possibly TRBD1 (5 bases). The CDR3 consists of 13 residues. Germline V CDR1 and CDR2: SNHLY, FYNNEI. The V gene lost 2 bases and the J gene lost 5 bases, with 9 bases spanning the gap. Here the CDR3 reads CASSEQGSYGYTF. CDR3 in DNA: TGTGCCAGCAGTGAACAGGGAAGTTATGGCTACACCTTC.

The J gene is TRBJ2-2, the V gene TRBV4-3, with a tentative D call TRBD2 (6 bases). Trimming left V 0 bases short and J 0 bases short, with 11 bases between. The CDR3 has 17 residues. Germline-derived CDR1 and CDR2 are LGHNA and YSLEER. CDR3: CASSQEVASANTGELFF. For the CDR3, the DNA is TGCGCCAGCAGCCAAGAGGTCGCTAGCGCGAACACCGGGGAGCTGTTTTTT.

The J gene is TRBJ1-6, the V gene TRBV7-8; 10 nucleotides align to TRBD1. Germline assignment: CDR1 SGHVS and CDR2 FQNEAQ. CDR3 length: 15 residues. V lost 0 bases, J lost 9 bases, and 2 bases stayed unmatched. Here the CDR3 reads CASSLAGQGVSPLHF. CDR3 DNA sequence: TGTGCCAGCAGCTTAGCAGGACAGGGGGTTTCACCCCTCCACTTT.

The CDR3 nucleotides are TGTGCCAGCAGTCCGACAGGGGGCTTGGCTAACTATGGCTACACCTTC. It yields the protein CASSPTGGLANYGYTF. This rearrangement joins TRBV27 to TRBJ1-2; 10 positions agree with TRBD1. V lost 5 bases, J lost 0 bases, and 6 bases stayed unmatched. Germline CDR1 MNHEY, CDR2 SMNVEV (reference sequence). The CDR3 is 16 amino acids.

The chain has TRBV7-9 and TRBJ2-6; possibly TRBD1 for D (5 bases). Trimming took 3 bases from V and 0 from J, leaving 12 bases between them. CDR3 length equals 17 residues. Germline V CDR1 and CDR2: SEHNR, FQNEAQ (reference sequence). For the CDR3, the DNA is TGTGCCAGCAGCTTCCAGGGCATAAGCTCTGGGGCCAACGTCCTGACTTTC. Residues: CASSFQGISSGANVLTF.

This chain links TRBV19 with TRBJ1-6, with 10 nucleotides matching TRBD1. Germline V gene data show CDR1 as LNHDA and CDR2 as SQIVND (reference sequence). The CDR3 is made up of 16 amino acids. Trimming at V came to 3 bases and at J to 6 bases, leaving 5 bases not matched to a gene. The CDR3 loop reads CASSMGTGASNSPLHF. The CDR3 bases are TGTGCCAGTAGTATGGGGACAGGGGCAAGTAATTCACCCCTCCACTTT.

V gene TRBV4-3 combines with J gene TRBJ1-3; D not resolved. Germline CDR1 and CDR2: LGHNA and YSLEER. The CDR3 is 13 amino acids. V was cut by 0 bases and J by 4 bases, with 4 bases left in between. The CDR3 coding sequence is TGCGCCAGCAGCCAAGAGGGCGGAAACACCATATATTTT. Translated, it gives CASSQEGGNTIYF.

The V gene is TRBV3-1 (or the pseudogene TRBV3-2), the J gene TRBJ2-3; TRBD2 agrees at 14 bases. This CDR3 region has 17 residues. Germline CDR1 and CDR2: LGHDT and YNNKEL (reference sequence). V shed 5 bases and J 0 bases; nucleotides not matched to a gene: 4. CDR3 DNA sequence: TGTGCCAGCAGCTCCAGGACTAGCGGGAGGAGCACAGATACGCAGTATTTT. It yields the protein CASSSRTSGRSTDTQYF.

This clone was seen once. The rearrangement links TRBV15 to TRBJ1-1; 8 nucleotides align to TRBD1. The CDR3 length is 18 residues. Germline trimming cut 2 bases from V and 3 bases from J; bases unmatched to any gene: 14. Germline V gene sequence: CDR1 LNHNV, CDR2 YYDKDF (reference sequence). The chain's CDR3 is CATSRFPPRTGRDTEAFF. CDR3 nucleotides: TGTGCCACCAGCAGATTCCCGCCCCGGACAGGGAGGGACACTGAAGCTTTCTTT.

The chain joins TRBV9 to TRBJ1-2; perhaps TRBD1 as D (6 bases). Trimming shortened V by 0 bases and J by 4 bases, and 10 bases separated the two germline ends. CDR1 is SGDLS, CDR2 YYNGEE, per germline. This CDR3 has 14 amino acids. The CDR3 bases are TGTGCCAGCAGCGTAGCGGGACAAAGCTATGGCTACACCTTC. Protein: CASSVAGQSYGYTF.